This TCR beta chain was observed in a study of blood T cell repertoires in COVID-19. Study at large: The study drew acute and convalescent COVID-19 samples from the United States, Italy and Spain. Sources were T cells, B-cell-depleted T cells, or PBMCs; the material itself was cDNA or gDNA.

Original processing methods: Using reference gene primer amplification, nucleated cell counts were estimated. Profiled with immunoSEQ multiplex PCR; TCRdb holds only in-frame clones, not every one. The DNA gave D and trimming, while V, J and clone size come from that table. Of roughly 150,000 clones listed, roughly 80% are singletons. Looked up from germline, CDR1 is ENHRY and CDR2 is SYGVKD. V was pared by 3 bases and J by 2 bases, with 12 bases between. The CDR3 runs 15 residues. V usage is TRBV10-3 and J usage is TRBJ2-3; possible D gene TRBD2, 6 bases. The sequenced sample was peripheral blood. The sequence was collected from a man between 45 and 60 years old with active or convalescent COVID-19. The CDR3 protein is CAISDLGLHTDTQYF. Written as DNA, the CDR3 is TGTGCCATCAGTGACCTGGGACTCCACACAGATACGCAGTATTTT.